The 5 T cell receptor beta chains below all came from one sample that was sequenced in a study of blood T cells in healthy people across ages. Using a J-beta primer mix together with a sample-barcoded 5' primer, a second PCR was run for about 6 to 11 cycles. TCRdb independently ran MiXCR on the 5' RACE reads; one entry per CDR3 protein. This table has around 1,000,000 distinct CDR3 sequences, approximately 26% appearing once. This sample was also put to use in a study of T cells of mothers and their children.

Sequencing was performed on blood. These receptors were taken from a girl aged 2 to 10 in good health.

This clonotype has a handful of counts. This chain joins TRBV7-8 and TRBJ2-7, with D maybe TRBD2 (5 bases). This CDR3 comprises 14 residues. Looked up from germline, CDR1 is SGHVS and CDR2 is FQNEAQ. Trimming shortened V by 7 bases and J by 6 bases, and 19 bases separated the two germline ends. CDR3 DNA: TGTGCCAGCATGTCCGAGAACAAAGGAGGCGAGCAGTACTTC. Protein product: CASMSENKGGEQYF.

V gene TRBV20-1 combines with J gene TRBJ2-1; no reliable D call. The better agreement between TRBJ2-5 and the DNA end casts doubt on the J call. Germline values: CDR1 DFQATT, CDR2 SNEGSKA (reference sequence). CDR3 length equals 14 residues. This CDR3 is CSARDPDFQETQYF. CDR3 nucleotides: TGCAGTGCTAGAGATCCTGACTTCCAAGAGACCCAGTACTTC.

This clonotype has just a few counts. CDR3 DNA: TGTGCCAGCAGATTCCTCCCGACAGCTTACTCCCCACAGTACTTC. Its protein is CASRFLPTAYSPQYF. This chain uses TRBV6-5 with TRBJ2-5; tentatively, D is TRBD1 (5 bases). CDR1 is MNHEY and CDR2 is SVGAGI in the germline V gene. Trimming removed 6 bases from V and 11 bases from J, with 25 bases in between. The CDR3 length is 15 residues.

This clonotype has a handful of counts. The V and J genes are TRBV14 and TRBJ2-5; 11 nucleotides align to TRBD2. TRBJ2-7 explains the end of the DNA better; the J call may be wrong. The germline V gene has CDR1 SGHDN and CDR2 FVKESK. The CDR3 has 16 amino acids. CDR3 loop: CASSQIGTSGYYEQYF. The CDR3 DNA reads TGTGCCAGCAGCCAGATCGGGACTAGCGGATACTACGAGCAGTACTTC.

The J gene is TRBJ1-2, the V gene TRBV20-1; no clear D gene. The CDR3 loop spans 12 amino acids. The germline V gene has CDR1 DFQATT and CDR2 SNEGSKA (reference sequence). Trimming removed 6 bases from V and 2 bases from J, with 10 bases in between. CDR3 protein: CSAEAVNYGYTF. The DNA of the CDR3 is TGCAGTGCGGAGGCGGTGAACTATGGCTACACCTTC.